This is a list of T cell receptor beta chains from one sample in a study of CD8 T cells in Susac syndrome. MiXCR, run by TCRdb on the immunoSEQ multiplex PCR reads, gives a single entry per CDR3 protein. Of about 180,000 distinct CDR3 sequences in the sample, approximately 93% were seen once. What was sequenced was CD4+ T cells from PBMCs. These receptors originate from a human donor with multiple sclerosis. Both conserved end residues are part of each CDR3. Fields, in order: J gene, CDR3 length, D gene, V gene, clone size, CDR3 protein, CDR3 DNA. The D gene is left open where the match is weak. Not every row has a clone size; where given, it reads once, few, many or a size class.

j_gene: TRBJ2-7
len: 13
d_gene: .
v_gene: TRBV9
abundance: .
CDR3aa: CASSVKSGREQYF
CDR3nt: TGTGCCAGCAGCGTAAAATCAGGGCGCGAGCAGTACTTC

j_gene: TRBJ2-7
len: 15
d_gene: TRBD1
v_gene: TRBV28
abundance: .
CDR3aa: CASSPSGTGLRGQYF
CDR3nt: TGTGCCAGCAGTCCCTCCGGGACAGGGCTACGAGGGCAGTACTTC

j_gene: TRBJ2-6
len: 15
d_gene: .
v_gene: TRBV7-2
abundance: .
CDR3aa: CASSPGRTGANVLTF
CDR3nt: TGTGCCAGCAGCCCGGGCAGGACTGGGGCCAACGTCCTGACTTTC

j_gene: TRBJ2-7
len: 15
d_gene: TRBD2
v_gene: TRBV9
abundance: .
CDR3aa: CASSPTSGVTYEQYF
CDR3nt: TGTGCCAGCAGCCCTACTAGCGGGGTAACCTACGAGCAGTACTTC

j_gene: TRBJ2-3
len: 16
d_gene: TRBD2
v_gene: TRBV2
abundance: .
CDR3aa: CASSEGFSGSTDTQYF
CDR3nt: TGTGCCAGCAGTGAAGGTTTTAGCGGGAGCACAGATACGCAGTATTTT

j_gene: TRBJ1-1
len: 14
d_gene: TRBD1
v_gene: TRBV6-1
abundance: .
CDR3aa: CASGDGQGGTEAFF
CDR3nt: TGTGCCAGCGGGGACGGACAGGGGGGCACTGAAGCTTTCTTT

j_gene: TRBJ1-5
len: 15
d_gene: TRBD1
v_gene: TRBV20-1
abundance: .
CDR3aa: CSARAGTAPNQPQHF
CDR3nt: TGCAGTGCTAGAGCCGGGACAGCCCCTAATCAGCCCCAGCATTTT

j_gene: TRBJ1-4
len: 13
d_gene: TRBD1
v_gene: TRBV30
abundance: .
CDR3aa: CAWTPTGNEKLFF
CDR3nt: TGTGCCTGGACTCCGACAGGGAATGAAAAACTGTTTTTT

j_gene: TRBJ1-5
len: 14
d_gene: .
v_gene: TRBV12-3/TRBV12-4
abundance: .
CDR3aa: CASSLERINQPQHF
CDR3nt: TGTGCCAGCAGTTTAGAACGGATCAATCAGCCCCAGCATTTT

j_gene: TRBJ2-5
len: 11
d_gene: .
v_gene: TRBV29-1
abundance: .
CDR3aa: CSVRQWETQYF
CDR3nt: TGCAGCGTGAGGCAATGGGAGACCCAGTACTTC

j_gene: TRBJ2-5
len: 13
d_gene: TRBD2
v_gene: TRBV20-1
abundance: few
CDR3aa: CSETSGGRETQYF
CDR3nt: TGCAGTGAAACTAGCGGGGGAAGGGAGACCCAGTACTTC

j_gene: TRBJ1-2
len: 13
d_gene: .
v_gene: TRBV20-1
abundance: once
CDR3aa: CSARDYVQNGYTF
CDR3nt: TGCAGTGCTAGAGATTACGTGCAGAATGGCTACACCTTC

j_gene: TRBJ2-7
len: 13
d_gene: .
v_gene: TRBV24-1
abundance: .
CDR3aa: CATSDPGEGEQYF
CDR3nt: TGTGCCACCAGTGACCCCGGGGAAGGCGAGCAGTACTTC

j_gene: TRBJ2-7
len: 12
d_gene: .
v_gene: TRBV6-1
abundance: .
CDR3aa: CASTNVRTEQYF
CDR3nt: TGTGCCAGCACGAACGTCAGGACCGAGCAGTACTTC

j_gene: TRBJ1-5
len: 15
d_gene: .
v_gene: TRBV9
abundance: .
CDR3aa: CASSVRVYSNQPQHF
CDR3nt: TGTGCCAGCAGCGTACGGGTATATAGCAATCAGCCCCAGCATTTT

j_gene: TRBJ2-1
len: 16
d_gene: TRBD1
v_gene: TRBV3-1
abundance: .
CDR3aa: CASSQGRTGVYNEQFF
CDR3nt: TGTGCCAGCAGCCAGGGCAGGACAGGGGTTTACAATGAGCAGTTCTTC

j_gene: TRBJ2-2
len: 14
d_gene: TRBD1
v_gene: TRBV28
abundance: .
CDR3aa: CASLDRSNTGELFF
CDR3nt: TGTGCCAGCTTGGACAGGAGTAACACCGGGGAGCTGTTTTTT

j_gene: TRBJ2-7
len: 17
d_gene: .
v_gene: TRBV4-3
abundance: .
CDR3aa: CASSLKGASSGRYEQYF
CDR3nt: TGCGCCAGCAGCCTCAAGGGGGCCTCTAGCGGACGGTACGAGCAGTACTTC

j_gene: TRBJ2-3
len: 16
d_gene: .
v_gene: TRBV7-2
abundance: .
CDR3aa: CASSPPGSSSTDTQYF
CDR3nt: TGTGCCAGCAGCCCCCCGGGTAGCAGTAGCACAGATACGCAGTATTTT

j_gene: TRBJ2-3
len: 13
d_gene: .
v_gene: TRBV7-8
abundance: .
CDR3aa: CASSLAYTDTQYF
CDR3nt: TGTGCCAGCAGTTTGGCCTACACAGATACGCAGTATTTT

j_gene: TRBJ2-1
len: 14
d_gene: .
v_gene: TRBV7-9
abundance: .
CDR3aa: CASSLSWGTNEQFF
CDR3nt: TGTGCCAGCAGCTTAAGTTGGGGGACCAATGAGCAGTTCTTC

j_gene: TRBJ2-7
len: 16
d_gene: .
v_gene: TRBV30
abundance: .
CDR3aa: CAWSPRTSPQGYEQYF
CDR3nt: TGTGCCTGGAGTCCACGGACCTCTCCCCAGGGTTACGAGCAGTACTTC

j_gene: TRBJ2-3
len: 16
d_gene: .
v_gene: TRBV15
abundance: once
CDR3aa: CATSRDPAGRSDTQYF
CDR3nt: TGTGCCACCAGCAGAGATCCGGCAGGGAGGTCAGATACGCAGTATTTT

j_gene: TRBJ2-2
len: 14
d_gene: .
v_gene: TRBV7-9
abundance: .
CDR3aa: CASSATGYTGELFF
CDR3nt: TGTGCCAGCAGCGCCACAGGGTACACCGGGGAGCTGTTTTTT

j_gene: TRBJ2-1
len: 16
d_gene: TRBD2
v_gene: TRBV12-3/TRBV12-4
abundance: .
CDR3aa: CASSPIGTSGYNEQFF
CDR3nt: TGTGCCAGCAGCCCAATCGGGACTAGCGGTTACAATGAGCAGTTCTTC

j_gene: TRBJ2-2
len: 17
d_gene: .
v_gene: TRBV11-2
abundance: .
CDR3aa: CASSLDGQAGRAGELFF
CDR3nt: TGTGCCAGCAGCTTAGATGGTCAGGCAGGACGGGCCGGGGAGCTGTTTTTT

j_gene: TRBJ2-5
len: 13
d_gene: .
v_gene: TRBV4-2
abundance: .
CDR3aa: CASSVTLLETQYF
CDR3nt: TGTGCCAGCAGCGTGACCCTATTGGAGACCCAGTACTTC

j_gene: TRBJ2-2
len: 13
d_gene: .
v_gene: TRBV2
abundance: .
CDR3aa: CASSREFTGELFF
CDR3nt: TGTGCCAGCAGCAGGGAATTCACCGGGGAGCTGTTTTTT

j_gene: TRBJ2-1
len: 17
d_gene: TRBD2
v_gene: TRBV6-2/TRBV6-3
abundance: .
CDR3aa: CASSSSGTSGIYNEQFF
CDR3nt: TGTGCCAGCAGTTCAAGCGGGACTAGCGGAATCTACAATGAGCAGTTCTTC

j_gene: TRBJ2-7
len: 15
d_gene: .
v_gene: TRBV9
abundance: .
CDR3aa: CASSVTGTPSYEQYF
CDR3nt: TGTGCCAGCAGCGTAACGGGAACTCCCTCCTACGAGCAGTACTTC

j_gene: TRBJ1-1
len: 14
d_gene: .
v_gene: TRBV5-1
abundance: .
CDR3aa: CASSSRTPNTEAFF
CDR3nt: TGCGCCAGCAGCTCCAGGACGCCGAACACTGAAGCTTTCTTT

j_gene: TRBJ1-1
len: 12
d_gene: .
v_gene: TRBV7-8
abundance: .
CDR3aa: CASSLQDIQAFF
CDR3nt: TGTGCCAGCAGCCTTCAAGACATACAAGCTTTCTTT

j_gene: TRBJ2-3
len: 16
d_gene: TRBD2
v_gene: TRBV9
abundance: .
CDR3aa: CASSVAGGGGTDTQYF
CDR3nt: TGTGCCAGCAGCGTAGCGGGAGGAGGCGGCACAGATACGCAGTATTTT

j_gene: TRBJ2-3
len: 14
d_gene: .
v_gene: TRBV9
abundance: .
CDR3aa: CASSVRLNTDTQYF
CDR3nt: TGTGCCAGCAGCGTACGTCTAAACACAGATACGCAGTATTTT

j_gene: TRBJ2-1
len: 15
d_gene: .
v_gene: TRBV20-1
abundance: .
CDR3aa: CSARIPGPGENEQFF
CDR3nt: TGCAGTGCTAGAATCCCGGGCCCCGGCGAAAATGAGCAGTTCTTC

j_gene: TRBJ1-2
len: 13
d_gene: TRBD1
v_gene: TRBV12-3/TRBV12-4
abundance: .
CDR3aa: CASIRQGGYGYTF
CDR3nt: TGTGCCAGCATCAGACAGGGGGGCTATGGCTACACCTTC

j_gene: TRBJ2-3
len: 15
d_gene: TRBD2
v_gene: TRBV20-1
abundance: once
CDR3aa: CSQTSLSGSTDTQYF
CDR3nt: TGCAGCCAAACCTCTCTTAGCGGGAGCACAGATACGCAGTATTTT

j_gene: TRBJ2-5
len: 11
d_gene: .
v_gene: TRBV20-1
abundance: .
CDR3aa: CSARDWETQYF
CDR3nt: TGCAGTGCTAGAGATTGGGAGACCCAGTACTTC

j_gene: TRBJ2-7
len: 16
d_gene: TRBD2
v_gene: TRBV5-4
abundance: .
CDR3aa: CASSLSMNSGSYEQYF
CDR3nt: TGTGCCAGCAGCTTGTCGATGAATAGCGGGTCCTACGAGCAGTACTTC

j_gene: TRBJ1-2
len: 15
d_gene: .
v_gene: TRBV4-1
abundance: .
CDR3aa: CASSQEFGQIYGYTF
CDR3nt: TGCGCCAGCAGCCAAGAATTTGGCCAGATCTATGGCTACACCTTC

j_gene: TRBJ2-5
len: 18
d_gene: .
v_gene: TRBV5-1
abundance: .
CDR3aa: CASSLGISSEGTQETQYF
CDR3nt: TGCGCCAGCAGCTTGGGGATTAGCTCCGAGGGGACCCAAGAGACCCAGTACTTC

j_gene: TRBJ2-7
len: 14
d_gene: .
v_gene: TRBV9
abundance: .
CDR3aa: CASSVGPNSYEQYF
CDR3nt: TGTGCCAGCAGCGTAGGCCCAAATTCCTACGAGCAGTACTTC

j_gene: TRBJ2-2
len: 15
d_gene: TRBD2
v_gene: TRBV29-1
abundance: .
CDR3aa: CSVRPSGGRGGELFF
CDR3nt: TGCAGCGTTCGACCTAGCGGGGGGCGTGGCGGGGAGCTGTTTTTT

j_gene: TRBJ1-2
len: 13
d_gene: .
v_gene: TRBV5-6
abundance: .
CDR3aa: CASSYFTNYGYTF
CDR3nt: TGTGCCAGCAGTTACTTCACTAACTATGGCTACACCTTC

j_gene: TRBJ2-1
len: 13
d_gene: TRBD2
v_gene: TRBV12-3/TRBV12-4
abundance: .
CDR3aa: CASGGVVYNEQFF
CDR3nt: TGTGCCAGCGGGGGGGTAGTCTACAATGAGCAGTTCTTC

j_gene: TRBJ2-2
len: 13
d_gene: .
v_gene: TRBV28
abundance: once
CDR3aa: CAIATANTGELFF
CDR3nt: TGTGCCATTGCGACAGCGAACACCGGGGAGCTGTTTTTT

j_gene: TRBJ1-1
len: 11
d_gene: .
v_gene: TRBV20-1
abundance: .
CDR3aa: CSALSLGEAFF
CDR3nt: TGCAGTGCACTATCCTTGGGCGAAGCTTTCTTT

j_gene: TRBJ1-5
len: 15
d_gene: .
v_gene: TRBV18
abundance: once
CDR3aa: CASSPTALSNQPQHF
CDR3nt: TGTGCCAGCTCACCGACAGCTTTGAGCAATCAGCCCCAGCATTTT

j_gene: TRBJ1-4
len: 12
d_gene: .
v_gene: TRBV28
abundance: .
CDR3aa: CASSSPRWETFF
CDR3nt: TGTGCCAGCAGTAGCCCACGTTGGGAAACGTTTTTT

j_gene: TRBJ1-5
len: 16
d_gene: TRBD1
v_gene: TRBV18
abundance: .
CDR3aa: CASSPTGQGINQPQHF
CDR3nt: TGTGCCAGCTCACCTACGGGACAGGGGATCAATCAGCCCCAGCATTTT

j_gene: TRBJ1-4
len: 11
d_gene: .
v_gene: TRBV7-9
abundance: .
CDR3aa: CASSFRGQLFF
CDR3nt: TGTGCCAGCAGCTTTAGGGGACAACTGTTTTTT

j_gene: TRBJ2-3
len: 16
d_gene: .
v_gene: TRBV21-1
abundance: .
CDR3aa: CASSKVRTHGTDTQYF
CDR3nt: TGTGCCAGCAGCAAGGTGCGAACGCACGGCACAGATACGCAGTATTTT

j_gene: TRBJ2-3
len: 12
d_gene: .
v_gene: TRBV11-2
abundance: once
CDR3aa: CASSLNSDTQYF
CDR3nt: TGTGCCAGCAGCTTAAATTCGGATACGCAGTATTTT

j_gene: TRBJ2-7
len: 14
d_gene: .
v_gene: TRBV7-2
abundance: .
CDR3aa: CASSLAGGSYEQYF
CDR3nt: TGTGCCAGCAGCTTAGCGGGGGGCTCCTACGAGCAGTACTTC

j_gene: TRBJ1-2
len: 12
d_gene: .
v_gene: TRBV29-1
abundance: .
CDR3aa: CSVEEAGERYTF
CDR3nt: TGCAGCGTTGAAGAGGCAGGGGAGCGCTACACCTTC

j_gene: TRBJ2-5
len: 14
d_gene: .
v_gene: TRBV25-1
abundance: once
CDR3aa: CASSDPTGSETQYF
CDR3nt: TGTGCCAGCAGTGACCCTACAGGGTCAGAGACCCAGTACTTC

j_gene: TRBJ2-6
len: 13
d_gene: .
v_gene: TRBV27
abundance: .
CDR3aa: CASSRAGANVLTF
CDR3nt: TGTGCCAGCAGCCGGGCGGGGGCCAACGTCCTGACTTTC